The clone carrying this T cell receptor (beta chain) was detected a few times. Its antigen is as yet unknown. This entry is derived from a study of post-analysis software for immune sequencing data. About the research overall: The cohort encompassed relapsing-remitting, secondary progressive and progressive-relapsing multiple sclerosis disease courses.

Researchers reported that TCR beta cDNA libraries carried unique molecular identifiers. The authors obtained 400,000 to 600,000 cDNA molecules from about 0.94 to 9.7 million T cells. Using its own MiXCR run on the PCR reads, TCRdb lists one record per CDR3 protein. The table lists about 460,000 distinct CDR3 sequences, nearly 45% of them singletons. Germline CDR1 reads SQVTM; CDR2 reads ANQGSEA. The CDR3 spans 12 residues. V lost 7 bases to trimming and J lost 8 bases; unmatched junction nucleotides: 6. Study-wide results and limits: With F measure, samples from one preparation batch clustered together strongly. Among multiple sclerosis patients, normalized Chao1 diversity was significantly below that of controls. Controls showed lower frequencies than patients for roughly five TRBV segments, and TRBV5-6, TRBV5-1 and TRBV20-1 were among these.

Sequences were obtained from blood. The V call is TRBV29-1, the J call TRBJ1-2, with 11 bases aligning to TRBD1. The receptor was isolated from a girl aged 10 to 17 with multiple sclerosis. The CDR3 here is CSGGQGGGGYTF. CDR3 coding DNA: TGCAGCGGGGGACAGGGGGGTGGCGGCTACACCTTC.